These 8 T cell receptor beta chains share one sample of origin, sequenced in a study of T cells in women clearing cervical HPV infection. Generated by immunoSEQ multiplex PCR, the TCRdb table keeps only in-frame clones and is missing some. The sample holds under 50,000 clones. Sequencing was performed on blood buffy coat. The receptor source for this set is a woman between 18 and 75 years old with a cervical HPV16 infection that either progressed to CIN3+ or cleared (not recorded which).

Of note for this clone: Coverage ceases 3 residues before the CDR3 finishes, and the germline J gene fills in the end. The chain employs TRBV18 and TRBJ1-2; TRBD1 matches at 7 bases. The CDR3 runs to 15 residues. From germline, CDR1 is KGHSH and CDR2 LQKENI. Trimming at V came to 3 bases and at J to 6 bases, leaving 10 bases not matched to a gene. The sequenced part of the CDR3 DNA is TGTGCCAGCTCACCGGGGACAGATCCAAGTAATGGC. Protein: CASSPGTDPSNG. The full CDR3 sequence reads CASSPGTDPSNGYTF.

Remarks on this clone: Read data end 3 residues before the CDR3 end; the end is taken from the germline J gene. This chain uses TRBV6-2 or TRBV6-3 with TRBJ2-3, with 7 bases lining up with TRBD2. The V and J ends lost 6 bases and 6 bases, in that order; junction bases with no gene match: 15. This CDR3 spans 16 amino acids. Germline V lookup: CDR1 MNHEY, CDR2 SVGEGT. CDR3 residues: CASSPTGGVQWDTQYF. CDR3 bases read: TGTGCCAGCAGCCCTACGGGGGGAGTACAGTGGGATACG.

Of note for this clone: The junction departs from the called germline gene at one end, perhaps through a read error. The observed sequence ends 3 residues before the CDR3 terminus, with the missing tail filled in from the germline J gene. The sample holds other DNA sequences that translate to the same CDR3. The chain links TRBV7-2 to TRBJ1-3; the D gene is possibly TRBD1 (5 bases). Per the germline V gene, CDR1 is SGHTA and CDR2 is FQGNSA. The CDR3 totals 14 residues. The CDR3 here is CASSQPGSGNTIYF. The CDR3 DNA, read in part, is TGTGCCAGCAGCCAACCAGGGAGTGGAAACACA. Full variable domain (outside the CDR3, taken from reference TRBV7-2 and TRBJ1-3): GAGVSQSPSNKVTEKGKDVELRCDPISGHTALYWYRQSLGQGLEFLIYFQGNSAPDKSGLPSDRFSAERTGGSVSTLTIQRTQQEDSAVYLCASSQPGSGNTIYFGEGSWLTVV.

About this clone itself: The CDR3 end is not reached by the read, which stops 3 residues before it; the germline J gene fills it in. This chain uses TRBV7-2 with TRBJ1-5; maybe TRBD1 (6 bases). Germline V gene data show CDR1 as SGHTA and CDR2 as FQGNSA. The CDR3 extends over 14 amino acids. With 5 bases removed from V and 8 bases from J, the gap between germline ends came to 16 bases. The CDR3 here is CASSLGQGSKPQHF. The covered CDR3 bases are TGTGCCAGCAGCCTCGGTCAGGGGAGCAAGCCC.

Of note for this clone: The read ends 3 residues before the CDR3 terminus; that terminus is restored from the germline J gene. This rearrangement joins TRBV7-3 to TRBJ2-1; 8 positions match TRBD1. Germline V gene lookup returns CDR1 SGHTA and CDR2 FQGTGA. The CDR3 loop spans 15 amino acids. With 4 bases clipped from V and 2 bases from J, the junction kept 4 bases outside the gene matches. The CDR3 here is CASSSDRAPYNEQFF. The CDR3 bases that were read are TGTGCCAGCAGCTCGGACAGGGCGCCCTACAATGAG.

The sequenced CDR3 bases are TGTGCCAGTAGGGAAGGGGGACAGGGGGCCTACGAG. Its translation is CASREGGQGAYE. The full CDR3 reads CASREGGQGAYEQYF. The chain uses TRBV19 and TRBJ2-7; 11 bases line up with TRBD1. The read terminates 3 residues ahead of where the CDR3 ends, so the germline J gene completes it. CDR1 LNHDA and CDR2 SQIVND come from the germline V gene (reference sequence). This CDR3 region has 15 residues. V was pared by 6 bases and J by 2 bases, with 6 bases of the junction left unmatched. Looking up the rest from reference TRBV19 and TRBJ2-7 gives the full variable domain: DGGITQSPKYLFRKEGQNVTLSCEQNLNHDAMYWYRQDPGQGLRLIYYSQIVNDFQKGDIAEGYSVSREKKESFPLTVTSAQKNPTAFYLCASREGGQGAYEQYFGPGTRLTVT.

Details on this clone: With the read ending 3 residues before the CDR3 end, the germline J gene is used to fill in that end. The chain links TRBV4-2 to TRBJ2-7; 9 bases agree with TRBD2. This CDR3 comprises 20 residues. Per germline, CDR1 LGHNA and CDR2 YNFKEQ. J lost 2 bases, V lost 0 bases, and 17 bases had no gene match. The CDR3 spells CASSQDKAAGGLPFTYEQYF. CDR3 DNA (partial): TGTGCCAGCAGCCAAGATAAGGCGGCGGGAGGGCTCCCTTTCACCTACGAG.

Of note for this clone: The read terminates 3 residues before the CDR3 end, so the remaining end is supplied by the germline J gene. The gene calls are TRBV19 and TRBJ2-1; D is ambiguous. The CDR3 is 14 residues long. Trimming stripped 5 bases from V and 2 bases from J, with 10 bases between. Germline lookup yields CDR1 LNHDA and CDR2 SQIVND (reference sequence). The CDR3 DNA, read in part, is TGTGCCAGTAGTCTGAGCACTGCCTACAATGAG. Amino acid sequence: CASSLSTAYNE. The whole CDR3 sequence is CASSLSTAYNEQFF.